One sample yielded the 25 T cell receptor beta chains listed below, sequenced in a study of T cell changes during pregnancy in multiple sclerosis. The repertoire was sequenced with immunoSEQ multiplex PCR; TCRdb's copy has only in-frame clones and lacks some. The sample yields over 50,000 clones, about nine tenths seen once. The sample here was peripheral blood, taken in the first trimester of pregnancy. These receptor sequences come from a female donor in good health, enrolled as a control in a pregnancy study.

V gene TRBV19 combines with J gene TRBJ2-7, with D possibly TRBD1 on 6 matching bases. CDR1 is LNHDA, CDR2 SQIVND, per germline (reference sequence). The ends were cut back, 5 bases at V and 1 base at J, with 12 bases in the middle. There are 14 residues in the CDR3. Here the CDR3 reads CASSAGTPSYEQYF. The DNA of the CDR3 is TGTGCCAGTAGTGCCGGGACACCATCCTACGAGCAGTACTTC.

This clone was observed once. J is TRBJ2-1 and V is TRBV5-1, with TRBD2 identical over 9 bases. The CDR3 sequence is 17 residues long. Trimming at V came to 0 bases and at J to 3 bases, leaving 7 bases not matched to a gene. CDR1 is SGHRS, CDR2 YFSETQ, per germline. The CDR3 nucleotides read TGCGCCAGCAGCTTGGGACTAGCGGTGAGAGGCTACAATGAGCAGTTCTTC. This sequence encodes CASSLGLAVRGYNEQFF.

V and J are TRBV14 and TRBJ1-1, with 7 bases fitting TRBD1. Losses at the gene ends were 5 bases for V and 4 bases for J; bases not matched to a gene: 10. The CDR3 totals 15 residues. Germline V gives CDR1 SGHDN, CDR2 FVKESK. The CDR3 DNA sequence: TGTGCCAGCAGCGAAGGGGCAGGGGGAGTCACTGAAGCTTTCTTT. As protein: CASSEGAGGVTEAFF.

This chain uses TRBV5-4 with TRBJ1-2, with 7 positions matching TRBD1. Germline V gene data show CDR1 as SGHNT and CDR2 as YYREEE (reference sequence). The J segment lost 3 bases and the V segment lost 4 bases, leaving 9 bases of the junction unmatched. The CDR3 is 15 amino acids. The CDR3 protein is CASSLFDRDHYGYTF. As DNA, the CDR3 is TGTGCCAGCAGCCTATTCGACAGGGACCACTATGGCTACACCTTC.

The chain recombines TRBV7-9 with TRBJ1-2; unclear D gene. The germline V gene has CDR1 SEHNR and CDR2 FQNEAQ (reference sequence). CDR3 size: 12 residues. V dropped 5 bases and J dropped 8 bases, with 12 bases sitting between them. The CDR3 loop is CASSPGRLGYTF. In nucleotides, the CDR3 is TGTGCCAGCAGCCCGGGTCGTTTAGGCTACACCTTC.

The V gene is TRBV7-2, the J gene TRBJ1-1, with D possibly being TRBD1 (6 bases). V lost 5 bases and J 3 bases, leaving 10 bases between the germline ends. This CDR3 is built from 13 residues. CDR1 is SGHTA, CDR2 FQGNSA, per germline. CDR3: CASSLQGHTEAFF. The CDR3 DNA sequence: TGTGCCAGCAGCCTACAGGGCCACACTGAAGCTTTCTTT.

The CDR3 sequence: CASSVGHTGELFF. The DNA for the CDR3 is TGTGCCAGCAGCGTAGGGCACACCGGGGAGCTGTTTTTT. This chain links TRBV9 with TRBJ2-2; D ambiguous. Germline V gene lookup returns CDR1 SGDLS and CDR2 YYNGEE. The CDR3 is 13 amino acids. V lost 0 bases, J lost 3 bases, and 3 bases lay in between. Filled out from reference TRBV9 and TRBJ2-2, the complete variable domain reads DSGVTQTPKHLITATGQRVTLRCSPRSGDLSVYWYQQSLDQGLQFLIQYYNGEERAKGNILERFSAQQFPDLHSELNLSSLELGDSALYFCASSVGHTGELFFGEGSRLTVL.

The chain carries TRBV9 and TRBJ1-2; 8 bases agree with TRBD1. There are 15 residues in the CDR3. J gave up 3 bases and V 3 bases, and 7 bases lay outside the gene matches. Germline V gene lookup returns CDR1 SGDLS and CDR2 YYNGEE. The CDR3 nucleotides are TGTGCCAGCAGCGCCCCGACAGGGGCCGACTATGGCTACACCTTC. This translates into CASSAPTGADYGYTF.

The V gene is TRBV29-1, the J gene TRBJ1-1; D gene unclear. The CDR3 extends over 12 amino acids. V dropped 6 bases and J dropped 4 bases, with 12 bases sitting between them. The germline V gene encodes CDR1 SQVTM and CDR2 ANQGSEA. For the CDR3, the DNA is TGCAGCGTCCAAGCGTCGGCCACTGAAGCTTTCTTT. Protein sequence: CSVQASATEAFF.

The V call is TRBV28, the J call TRBJ1-4, with 10 bases that match TRBD1. V lost 8 bases and J lost 10; bases outside the gene matches: 13. CDR3 length: 15 amino acids. From germline, CDR1 is MDHEN and CDR2 SYDVKM. DNA for the CDR3: TGTGCCAGCGGGTCTGGGGGGACAGGGGAGGTAAAACTGTTTTTT. Its protein product is CASGSGGTGEVKLFF.

This chain uses TRBV6-5 with TRBJ2-1; tentatively, D is TRBD1 (5 bases). V lost 5 bases and J lost 4, with 12 bases in between. Germline values: CDR1 MNHEY, CDR2 SVGAGI. The CDR3 is 14 residues long. The CDR3 here is CASSAETAYNEQFF. The CDR3 DNA reads TGTGCCAGCAGTGCAGAGACAGCTTACAATGAGCAGTTCTTC.

The chain links TRBV10-3 to TRBJ1-1; TRBD1 aligns across 7 bases. J was trimmed by 0 bases and V by 8 bases; bases with no gene match: 9. Germline CDR1 ENHRY, CDR2 SYGVKD. CDR3 length: 15 amino acids. The CDR3 here is CAISGGLGMNTEAFF. The CDR3 DNA reads TGTGCCATCTCAGGGGGTCTGGGCATGAACACTGAAGCTTTCTTT.

CDR3 region: CASSLSTTSSYNEQFF. The CDR3 nucleotides are TGTGCCAGCAGCCTCTCCACTACGAGCTCCTACAATGAGCAGTTCTTC. This chain uses TRBV7-6 with TRBJ2-1; D not resolved. Germline assignment: CDR1 SGHVS and CDR2 FNYEAQ. V was cut by 5 bases and J by 0 bases, with 14 bases left in between. The CDR3 is 16 residues long.

The chain uses TRBV11-2 and TRBJ2-5, with unresolved D. CDR3 length: 11 amino acids. V gave up 4 bases and J gave up 5 bases, with 5 bases separating them. CDR1 SGHAT and CDR2 FQNNGV come from the germline V gene. CDR3: CASSSVETQYF. Here the CDR3 DNA reads TGTGCCAGCAGCTCGGTGGAGACCCAGTACTTC.

The V call is TRBV9, the J call TRBJ1-1; D unresolved. CDR1 and CDR2 from the germline V gene are SGDLS and YYNGEE. Trimming took off 2 bases at V and 1 base at J, with 12 bases between the two ends. This CDR3 is 15 amino acids long. CDR3 nucleotide sequence: TGTGCCAGCAGCGTGGAAGGAGTAGGGAACACTGAAGCTTTCTTT. This gives the protein CASSVEGVGNTEAFF.

V usage is TRBV2 and J usage is TRBJ2-1; the D gene is possibly TRBD2 (5 bases). Germline values: CDR1 SNHLY, CDR2 FYNNEI. The CDR3 is 13 amino acids. Trimming took 6 bases from V and 10 from J, leaving 16 bases between them. The CDR3 sequence is CASSWVGSGEQFF. As DNA, the CDR3 is TGTGCCAGCAGCTGGGTGGGATCGGGGGAGCAGTTCTTC.

V is TRBV7-9 and J is TRBJ1-2; D gene unclear. CDR3 length equals 14 residues. Per the germline V gene, CDR1 is SEHNR and CDR2 is FQNEAQ (reference sequence). V was shortened by 3 bases and J by 4 bases, with 12 bases between the two germline ends. CDR3 DNA sequence: TGTGCCAGCAGCTTGGGTGAGGCCTTCTATGGCTACACCTTC. Translating it yields CASSLGEAFYGYTF.

V and J are TRBV5-1 and TRBJ1-4; the D is unclear. This CDR3 has 16 residues. V was pared by 0 bases and J by 8 bases, with 17 bases between. Per germline, CDR1 SGHRS and CDR2 YFSETQ. The CDR3 region is CASSLVAAPSYEKLFF. CDR3 coding DNA: TGCGCCAGCAGCTTGGTGGCGGCCCCCAGTTACGAAAAACTGTTTTTT.

The chain is built from TRBV6-1 and TRBJ2-5; D call uncertain. CDR3 length: 13 amino acids. Trimming cost V 11 bases and J 2 bases, with 15 bases left between them. CDR1 and CDR2 from the germline V gene are MNHNS and SASEGT. The CDR3 loop is CASYPGSQETQYF. The CDR3 DNA reads TGTGCCTCTTACCCGGGTTCTCAAGAGACCCAGTACTTC.

The table lists this clone with a count of one. V usage is TRBV5-1 and J usage is TRBJ1-6; TRBD1 agrees at 10 bases. The V and J ends lost 4 bases and 7 bases, in that order; junction bases with no gene match: 5. From germline, CDR1 is SGHRS and CDR2 YFSETQ. There are 15 residues in the CDR3. The CDR3 bases are TGCGCCAGCAGCCTGGGGACAGGGGTGAATTCACCCCTCCACTTT. Its translation is CASSLGTGVNSPLHF.

This chain connects TRBV28 to TRBJ2-5; unclear D gene. V lost 2 bases to trimming and J lost 0 bases, with 4 bases between them. CDR1 is MDHEN and CDR2 is SYDVKM in the germline V gene. The CDR3 sequence is 13 residues long. The CDR3, as DNA: TGTGCCAGCAGTTTACTCCACCAAGAGACCCAGTACTTC. Residues: CASSLLHQETQYF.

This rearrangement joins TRBV10-1 to TRBJ1-3, with a tentative D call TRBD1 (5 bases). The V gene's germline CDR1 is WNHNN and CDR2 SYGVQD (reference sequence). V shed 5 bases and J shed 0 bases, with 14 bases lying between them. The CDR3 consists of 16 residues. The CDR3 region has the DNA TGCGCCAGCAGTCCGCGGCAGGGATTCTCTGGAAACACCATATATTTT. It specifies CASSPRQGFSGNTIYF.

The chain combines TRBV28 with TRBJ1-1, with 7 bases aligning to TRBD1. V dropped 4 bases and J dropped 5; count of bases not matched to a gene: 7. This CDR3 region has 14 residues. The V gene's germline CDR1 is MDHEN and CDR2 SYDVKM. The CDR3 protein is CASSSWAGGTEAFF. The CDR3 DNA follows: TGTGCCAGCAGTTCTTGGGCAGGGGGGACTGAAGCTTTCTTT.

The chain has TRBV6-4 and TRBJ2-1; 13 nucleotides line up with TRBD2. The CDR3 is 14 amino acids. The ends lost 4 bases at V and 6 bases at J; junction bases unmatched: 0. The germline gives CDR1 MRHNA, CDR2 SNTAGT. DNA of the CDR3: TGTGCCAGCAGTGGACTAGCGGGGGGCAATGAGCAGTTCTTC. Protein: CASSGLAGGNEQFF.

The gene calls are TRBV11-3 and TRBJ2-7; 10 bases are a match to TRBD2. Trimming cost V 2 bases and J 2 bases; bases outside gene matches: 3. Germline assignment: CDR1 SGHNT and CDR2 YENEEA. The CDR3 consists of 15 residues. CDR3 in DNA: TGTGCCAGCAGCTTAAATAGCGGGAGGACCTACGAGCAGTACTTC. Translating gives CASSLNSGRTYEQYF. Using reference TRBV11-3 and TRBJ2-7 for the parts outside the CDR3, the full variable domain is EAGVVQSPRYKIIEKKQPVAFWCNPISGHNTLYWYLQNLGQGPELLIRYENEEAVDDSQLPKDRFSAERLKGVDSTLKIQPAELGDSAVYLCASSLNSGRTYEQYFGPGTRLTVT.